A selection of T cell receptor beta chains follows, all from one sample in a study of a mutant IDH1 vaccine in newly diagnosed glioma. These receptors lack a known antigen. Clones were read by immunoSEQ multiplex PCR, and TCRdb kept only the in-frame ones, dropping some. In the table there are about 54,000 clones, about 90% of which are singletons. The sequencing used PBMCs, collected from a glioma patient whose treatment included an IDH1 peptide vaccine. The receptor source for this set is a middle-aged man with glioma. Both conserved end residues are part of each CDR3. A D gene is named only where the DNA matches it firmly. Some rows mark clone size as missing; the rest say once, few, many or name a class of expanded clone.

- | TRBJ2-5 | TRBV29-1 | - | TGCAGCGGGGGGGCTGGAGGGCAAGAGACCCAGTACTTC | CSGGAGGQETQYF
- | TRBJ2-7 | TRBV29-1 | - | TGCAGCGTCCGAGGAGGACAGCTTCTCTCCTACGAGCAGTACTTC | CSVRGGQLLSYEQYF
- | TRBJ2-3 | TRBV25-1 | - | TGTGCCAGCAGTGAACCCTCGGACAACACAGATACGCAGTATTTT | CASSEPSDNTDTQYF
- | TRBJ2-3 | TRBV9 | TRBD2 | TGTGCCAGCAGCGTGGCTCCGGGACTAGCGGACTTCACAGATACGCAGTATTTT | CASSVAPGLADFTDTQYF
- | TRBJ1-3 | TRBV13 | - | TGTGCCAGCAGCTCGGACAGTGGAAACACCATATATTTT | CASSSDSGNTIYF
- | TRBJ1-5 | TRBV19 | - | TGTGCCAGTAGTATAGTAGACAGGAGAAATAGCAATCAGCCCCAGCATTTT | CASSIVDRRNSNQPQHF
- | TRBJ1-1 | TRBV6-6 | - | TGTGCCAGCACTCAACGGGGGGAGGATTGGACTGAAGCTTTCTTT | CASTQRGEDWTEAFF
- | TRBJ2-3 | TRBV5-4 | TRBD2 | TGTGCCAGCAGCTTGGATAGCGGGAGAATAGATACGCAGTATTTT | CASSLDSGRIDTQYF
- | TRBJ1-1 | TRBV5-1 | TRBD1 | TGCGCCAGCAGCTCCATTTCAGGGGGCGCCCCGAGGGAAGCTTTCTTT | CASSSISGGAPREAFF
- | TRBJ1-2 | TRBV27 | - | TGTGCCAGCAGTTCGGGGTTTGGGGGCTACACCTTC | CASSSGFGGYTF
- | TRBJ2-7 | TRBV4-2 | - | TGTGCCAGCAGCCAAATAGGGCAGGGCTTCTCCTACGAGCAGTACTTC | CASSQIGQGFSYEQYF
once | TRBJ1-2 | TRBV6-5 | - | TGTGCCAGCAGTTACACCGACAGCGGGGGGTTGGGCTACACCTTC | CASSYTDSGGLGYTF
- | TRBJ1-2 | TRBV5-4 | - | TGTGCCAGCAGCTTCGCCGGATCTAACTATGGCTACACCTTC | CASSFAGSNYGYTF
- | TRBJ2-3 | TRBV13 | TRBD1 | TGTGCCAGCAGCTGGAAGCTTCAAGGGGGCGGCACAGATACGCAGTATTTT | CASSWKLQGGGTDTQYF
medium-sized | TRBJ2-3 | TRBV6-1 | TRBD2 | TGTGCCAGCAGTGAAACTAGCGGCACCACAGATACGCAGTATTTT | CASSETSGTTDTQYF
once | TRBJ2-3 | TRBV20-1 | - | TGCAGTGCCGGTCTAACGCAGTATTTT | CSAGLTQYF
- | TRBJ1-4 | TRBV5-4 | - | TGTGCCAGCAGCTTCATGGGGTCCGATGAAAAACTGTTTTTT | CASSFMGSDEKLFF
- | TRBJ2-6 | TRBV4-1 | - | TGCGCCAGCAGCCAAGCGGAGGGGGCTGGGGGGGCCAACGTCCTGACTTTC | CASSQAEGAGGANVLTF
- | TRBJ2-1 | TRBV5-1 | TRBD2 | TGCGCCAGCGCCGTCGAGCGGGACCACAATGAGCAGTTCTTC | CASAVERDHNEQFF
once | TRBJ2-1 | TRBV7-2 | - | TGTGCCAGCAGCTTAGTAGGGAGTGCCTACAATGAGCAGTTCTTC | CASSLVGSAYNEQFF